Listed below are T cell receptor beta chains from one sample, sequenced in a study of blood T cell repertoires in COVID-19. Profiled with immunoSEQ multiplex PCR; TCRdb holds only in-frame clones, not every one. The data show fewer than 110,000 clones, more than 70% seen once. The sample consisted of peripheral blood. Every receptor here comes from a man aged 45 to 65 with active or convalescent COVID-19. CDR3s include the opening cysteine and the closing phenylalanine or tryptophan. A D gene is named only where the DNA matches it firmly. Rows may omit the clone size; those that give it use once, few, many or a size class.

D gene: TRBD2
V gene: TRBV7-8
clone size: -
J gene: TRBJ2-3
CDR3 DNA: TGTGCCAGCAGCCCCTCCGGACTAGCGGGCTTCTCATCTAGCACAGATACGCAGTATTTT
CDR3 protein: CASSPSGLAGFSSSTDTQYF

D gene: TRBD1
V gene: TRBV9
clone size: -
J gene: TRBJ1-6
CDR3 DNA: TGTGCCAGCAGCGTAGGACAGGGAATGGGAAATTCACCCCTCCACTTT
CDR3 protein: CASSVGQGMGNSPLHF

D gene: -
V gene: TRBV30
clone size: -
J gene: TRBJ2-5
CDR3 DNA: TGTGCCTGGTCACAGGGCGGAGAGACCCAGTACTTC
CDR3 protein: CAWSQGGETQYF

D gene: -
V gene: TRBV6-2/TRBV6-3
clone size: -
J gene: TRBJ2-1
CDR3 DNA: TGTGCCAGCAGCCCTCTAGCGAGAAATGACAATGAGCAGTTCTTC
CDR3 protein: CASSPLARNDNEQFF

D gene: TRBD1
V gene: TRBV5-1
clone size: -
J gene: TRBJ1-2
CDR3 DNA: TGCGCCAGCAGCTTAGGGACAGATACCTATGGCTACACCTTC
CDR3 protein: CASSLGTDTYGYTF

D gene: -
V gene: TRBV25-1
clone size: -
J gene: TRBJ1-2
CDR3 DNA: TGTGCCAGCAGCCCCTTAGGGGCGGGGGGCTACACCTTC
CDR3 protein: CASSPLGAGGYTF

D gene: -
V gene: TRBV6-2/TRBV6-3
clone size: -
J gene: TRBJ1-5
CDR3 DNA: TGTGCCAGCAGTTACACAGGGTATCAGCCCCAGCATTTT
CDR3 protein: CASSYTGYQPQHF

D gene: TRBD1
V gene: TRBV25-1
clone size: -
J gene: TRBJ2-7
CDR3 DNA: TGTGCCAGCAGGGAAAAGGGACAGTACGACGAGCAGTACTTC
CDR3 protein: CASREKGQYDEQYF

D gene: TRBD1
V gene: TRBV19
clone size: -
J gene: TRBJ2-2
CDR3 DNA: TGTGCCAGCAGGGACAGGCCGAACACCGGGGAGCTGTTTTTT
CDR3 protein: CASRDRPNTGELFF

D gene: -
V gene: TRBV27
clone size: -
J gene: TRBJ2-2
CDR3 DNA: TGTGCCAGCAGTTTATATAGGGCGGGCGGGGAGCTGTTTTTT
CDR3 protein: CASSLYRAGGELFF

D gene: -
V gene: TRBV4-1
clone size: -
J gene: TRBJ2-2
CDR3 DNA: TGCGCCAGCAGCCAAGATCAGGACTACGTCACCGGGGAGCTGTTTTTT
CDR3 protein: CASSQDQDYVTGELFF

D gene: -
V gene: TRBV18
clone size: -
J gene: TRBJ2-5
CDR3 DNA: TGTGCCAGCTCACCGGGAGAGGGAGAGACCCAGTACTTC
CDR3 protein: CASSPGEGETQYF

D gene: TRBD1
V gene: TRBV30
clone size: -
J gene: TRBJ2-1
CDR3 DNA: TGTGCCTGGCAAACAGGGGGAAGCTCCTACAATGAGCAGTTCTTC
CDR3 protein: CAWQTGGSSYNEQFF

D gene: -
V gene: TRBV10-1
clone size: -
J gene: TRBJ2-1
CDR3 DNA: TGCGCCAGCAGTGAGGATCCTAACCCCTCCTACAATGAGCAGTTCTTC
CDR3 protein: CASSEDPNPSYNEQFF

D gene: TRBD1
V gene: TRBV5-1
clone size: -
J gene: TRBJ2-3
CDR3 DNA: TGCGCCAGCAGCCCAGGACAGGGGCCAGATACGCAGTATTTT
CDR3 protein: CASSPGQGPDTQYF

D gene: -
V gene: TRBV29-1
clone size: -
J gene: TRBJ2-1
CDR3 DNA: TGCAGCGTTGAGACACAGGGCAGGGGTGTCAATGAGCAGTTCTTC
CDR3 protein: CSVETQGRGVNEQFF

D gene: -
V gene: TRBV2
clone size: -
J gene: TRBJ1-5
CDR3 DNA: TGTGCCAGCAAAGGGGGAATTAGCAATCAGCCCCAGCATTTT
CDR3 protein: CASKGGISNQPQHF

D gene: TRBD1
V gene: TRBV5-4
clone size: -
J gene: TRBJ1-2
CDR3 DNA: TGTGCCAGCAGTTCCCTTAAACAGGGGGCGCGTAACTATGGCTACACCTTC
CDR3 protein: CASSSLKQGARNYGYTF

D gene: -
V gene: TRBV28
clone size: -
J gene: TRBJ2-7
CDR3 DNA: TGTGCCAGCAGTACCCAGGGCTACGAGCAGTACTTC
CDR3 protein: CASSTQGYEQYF

D gene: -
V gene: TRBV3-1/TRBV3-2
clone size: -
J gene: TRBJ1-6
CDR3 DNA: TGTGCCAGCAGCCAAGTTCTGGGGAGCAATTCACCCCTCCACTTT
CDR3 protein: CASSQVLGSNSPLHF

D gene: -
V gene: TRBV6-2/TRBV6-3
clone size: few
J gene: TRBJ1-2
CDR3 DNA: TGTGCCAGCAGTTACTATATACAGGGCGTCAACTATGGCTACACCTTC
CDR3 protein: CASSYYIQGVNYGYTF

D gene: TRBD2
V gene: TRBV28
clone size: -
J gene: TRBJ2-7
CDR3 DNA: TGTGCCAGCAGTCCCCTCCTAGCGGGGGCACAGCCCGGGTACGAGCAGTACTTC
CDR3 protein: CASSPLLAGAQPGYEQYF

D gene: TRBD2
V gene: TRBV27
clone size: -
J gene: TRBJ2-5
CDR3 DNA: TGTGCCAGCAAATCACTAGCGTACGGACCTCAAGAGACCCAGTACTTC
CDR3 protein: CASKSLAYGPQETQYF

D gene: TRBD1
V gene: TRBV6-5
clone size: -
J gene: TRBJ1-1
CDR3 DNA: TGTGCCAGCAGCGGACAGGGATTCCCCGAAGCTTTCTTT
CDR3 protein: CASSGQGFPEAFF

D gene: TRBD2
V gene: TRBV27
clone size: -
J gene: TRBJ2-7
CDR3 DNA: TGTGCCAGCAGTCGACTAGCGGGAGCCTACGAGCAGTACTTC
CDR3 protein: CASSRLAGAYEQYF

D gene: TRBD2
V gene: TRBV11-2
clone size: -
J gene: TRBJ2-7
CDR3 DNA: TGTGCCAGCAGCTATGTAGCGGGAATGGTCGAGCAGTACTTC
CDR3 protein: CASSYVAGMVEQYF

D gene: TRBD2
V gene: TRBV13
clone size: -
J gene: TRBJ2-2
CDR3 DNA: TGTGCCAGCAGCTTGGGCGGGAGCGGTTCCGGGGAGCTGTTTTTT
CDR3 protein: CASSLGGSGSGELFF

D gene: -
V gene: TRBV27
clone size: -
J gene: TRBJ1-6
CDR3 DNA: TGTGCCAGCAGTTTATCGGCACCGAGTAAGGGGTCACCCCTCCACTTT
CDR3 protein: CASSLSAPSKGSPLHF

D gene: -
V gene: TRBV6-1
clone size: -
J gene: TRBJ2-7
CDR3 DNA: TGTGCCAGCAGTGAAGGAGGCAGCGAGCAGTACTTC
CDR3 protein: CASSEGGSEQYF

D gene: -
V gene: TRBV25-1
clone size: -
J gene: TRBJ1-1
CDR3 DNA: TGTGCCAGCAGTGGGCGGTCGGCGGGGAACACTGAAGCTTTCTTT
CDR3 protein: CASSGRSAGNTEAFF

D gene: TRBD1
V gene: TRBV29-1
clone size: -
J gene: TRBJ2-2
CDR3 DNA: TGCAGCGTTGAAGATCGGGGACAGGGGGCGAACACCGGGGAGCTGTTTTTT
CDR3 protein: CSVEDRGQGANTGELFF

D gene: TRBD1
V gene: TRBV29-1
clone size: -
J gene: TRBJ2-5
CDR3 DNA: TGCAGCGTTGAAGATGGAGGATCCCGGGACAGGGAGTTCGAGACCCAGTACTTC
CDR3 protein: CSVEDGGSRDREFETQYF

D gene: -
V gene: TRBV9
clone size: -
J gene: TRBJ1-1
CDR3 DNA: TGTGCCAGCAGCGTAGGGGAGGGGCTTGGGACTGAAGCTTTCTTT
CDR3 protein: CASSVGEGLGTEAFF

D gene: -
V gene: TRBV3-1/TRBV3-2
clone size: once
J gene: TRBJ1-2
CDR3 DNA: TGTGCCAGCAGCCAAGAGCGGGGCCGCGACTACACCTTC
CDR3 protein: CASSQERGRDYTF

D gene: -
V gene: TRBV9
clone size: -
J gene: TRBJ2-7
CDR3 DNA: TGTGCCAGCAGCGTGGGCAGTGGTGAGGGCTACGAGCAGTACTTC
CDR3 protein: CASSVGSGEGYEQYF

D gene: TRBD1
V gene: TRBV19
clone size: -
J gene: TRBJ2-7
CDR3 DNA: TGTGCCAGTACTAGCCGGGACAGACCCTACGAGCAGTACTTC
CDR3 protein: CASTSRDRPYEQYF

D gene: TRBD1
V gene: TRBV7-9
clone size: -
J gene: TRBJ2-7
CDR3 DNA: TGTGCCAGCAGCTTAACAGGGGGCGCCGTCTACGAGCAGTACTTC
CDR3 protein: CASSLTGGAVYEQYF

D gene: TRBD2
V gene: TRBV19
clone size: -
J gene: TRBJ2-6
CDR3 DNA: TGTGCCAGTAGTCCCGCTCAGGGACTAGCGGGATTATCCGGGGCCAACGTCCTGACTTTC
CDR3 protein: CASSPAQGLAGLSGANVLTF

D gene: TRBD1
V gene: TRBV7-9
clone size: -
J gene: TRBJ1-2
CDR3 DNA: TGTGCCAGCAGCAAGGGACAGAACTATGGCTACACCTTC
CDR3 protein: CASSKGQNYGYTF

D gene: -
V gene: TRBV28
clone size: -
J gene: TRBJ1-1
CDR3 DNA: TGTGCCAGCAGTCCTACGCAGGGTATGAACACTGAAGCTTTCTTT
CDR3 protein: CASSPTQGMNTEAFF

D gene: -
V gene: TRBV27
clone size: -
J gene: TRBJ1-1
CDR3 DNA: TGTGCCAGCAGTTTAGGCAGGGGACAACTCACTGAAGCTTTCTTT
CDR3 protein: CASSLGRGQLTEAFF

D gene: -
V gene: TRBV11-2
clone size: -
J gene: TRBJ1-5
CDR3 DNA: TGTGCCAGCAGCTTAGATTGGGGGGGGAATCAGCCCCAGCATTTT
CDR3 protein: CASSLDWGGNQPQHF

D gene: TRBD2
V gene: TRBV3-1/TRBV3-2
clone size: -
J gene: TRBJ2-5
CDR3 DNA: TGTGCCAGCAGCACTAAGTCTTTAGCGGGAATTAAAGAGACCCAGTACTTC
CDR3 protein: CASSTKSLAGIKETQYF

D gene: -
V gene: TRBV7-6
clone size: -
J gene: TRBJ2-3
CDR3 DNA: TGTGCCAGCAGCTCACTAGGCACTGGGGATACGCAGTATTTT
CDR3 protein: CASSSLGTGDTQYF

D gene: TRBD2
V gene: TRBV19
clone size: -
J gene: TRBJ2-2
CDR3 DNA: TGTGCCAGTAGTATTCTCGCTAGCGGGAACACCGGGGAGCTGTTTTTT
CDR3 protein: CASSILASGNTGELFF

D gene: -
V gene: TRBV4-3
clone size: -
J gene: TRBJ1-1
CDR3 DNA: TGCGCCAGCAGCCAAGAGGGGTGGAGGGCCGCCACTGAAGCTTTCTTT
CDR3 protein: CASSQEGWRAATEAFF

D gene: -
V gene: TRBV30
clone size: -
J gene: TRBJ1-1
CDR3 DNA: TGTGCCGCAGGGCCGAACACTGAAGCTTTCTTT
CDR3 protein: CAAGPNTEAFF

D gene: -
V gene: TRBV5-1
clone size: -
J gene: TRBJ1-2
CDR3 DNA: TGCGCCAGCAGCTTCGCGGGAGGGCATGGCTACACCTTC
CDR3 protein: CASSFAGGHGYTF

D gene: -
V gene: TRBV6-6
clone size: few
J gene: TRBJ2-7
CDR3 DNA: TGTGCCAGCAGTTTCGACATTTCCTACGAGCAGTACTTC
CDR3 protein: CASSFDISYEQYF

D gene: -
V gene: TRBV7-9
clone size: once
J gene: TRBJ1-3
CDR3 DNA: TGTGCCAGCAGCTTAGGCGGAAGAGCAGGGTCCTCTGGAAACACCATATATTTT
CDR3 protein: CASSLGGRAGSSGNTIYF

D gene: TRBD2
V gene: TRBV28
clone size: -
J gene: TRBJ2-1
CDR3 DNA: TGTGCCAGCCGGACTAGCGGAAGTTTTGAGCAGTTCTTC
CDR3 protein: CASRTSGSFEQFF

D gene: -
V gene: TRBV6-5
clone size: -
J gene: TRBJ1-3
CDR3 DNA: TGTGCCAGCAGTTACAAGCCGGGATCACTAAACACCATATATTTT
CDR3 protein: CASSYKPGSLNTIYF

D gene: TRBD2
V gene: TRBV9
clone size: -
J gene: TRBJ2-1
CDR3 DNA: TGTGCCAGCAGCGCCGACCCCGCTAGCGGGAGGGGCAATGAGCAGTTCTTC
CDR3 protein: CASSADPASGRGNEQFF

D gene: TRBD2
V gene: TRBV3-1/TRBV3-2
clone size: -
J gene: TRBJ2-1
CDR3 DNA: TGTGCCAGCAGCCAAAGGGCGGGAGGCCACAATGAGCAGTTCTTC
CDR3 protein: CASSQRAGGHNEQFF

D gene: TRBD2
V gene: TRBV5-4
clone size: -
J gene: TRBJ2-5
CDR3 DNA: TGTGCCAGCAGCTTAAAGCCTAGCGGGCAAGAGACCCAGTACTTC
CDR3 protein: CASSLKPSGQETQYF